This T cell receptor beta chain was retrieved from a study of T cells in Graves' hyperthyroidism and ophthalmopathy. The CDR3 is 14 amino acids. Trimming cost V 0 bases and J 6 bases, with 8 bases left between them. Germline CDR1 LGHDT, CDR2 YNNKEL (reference sequence). There are many counts of this clonotype. Diagnostic decisions used clinical symptoms, serum thyroxine and TRAb, thyroid ultrasound and orbital computed tomography. Researchers took RNA transcripts and amplified the TCR beta CDR3 regions from them. The HTBI primer set served for first-round RT-PCR of the TCR CDR3. MiXCR, applied by TCRdb to the multiplex PCR reads, yields one record per CDR3 protein. The sample contains around 620,000 distinct CDR3 sequences, around 16% of which appear only once.

The sequence came from a woman aged 25 to 45 with Graves' hyperthyroidism. Sequencing was carried out using blood. The V gene is TRBV3-1, the J gene TRBJ2-2; D might be TRBD1 or TRBD2, each matching 5 bases. CDR3 nucleotide sequence: TGTGCCAGCAGCCAAGATTGGGGGTCCGGGGAGCTGTTTTTT. Its protein is CASSQDWGSGELFF.